This TCR beta chain was recovered during a study of blood T cell repertoires in COVID-19. Study as a whole: Sources were T cells, B-cell-depleted T cells, or PBMCs; the material itself was cDNA or gDNA.

Using immunoSEQ multiplex PCR, the repertoire was profiled, and TCRdb retains in-frame clones only, with some absent. The repertoire holds 200,000 to 250,000 clones, with 83% as singletons. This study enrolled people aged about 18 to 95 from roughly 24 US geographic areas. Sequencing used PBMCs or T cells enriched from blood (not recorded which). The clonotype originates from a woman aged 50 to 65 who had been exposed to COVID-19.

The CDR3 sequence is CASTNRAANYGYTF. Here the CDR3 DNA reads TGTGCCAGTACCAACAGGGCAGCTAACTATGGCTACACCTTC. The chain carries TRBV19 and TRBJ1-2; D possibly corresponds to TRBD1 (6 bases). Germline CDR1 is LNHDA and CDR2 is SQIVND (reference sequence). Trimming took 7 bases from V and 0 from J, leaving 12 bases between them. The CDR3 length is 14 residues.